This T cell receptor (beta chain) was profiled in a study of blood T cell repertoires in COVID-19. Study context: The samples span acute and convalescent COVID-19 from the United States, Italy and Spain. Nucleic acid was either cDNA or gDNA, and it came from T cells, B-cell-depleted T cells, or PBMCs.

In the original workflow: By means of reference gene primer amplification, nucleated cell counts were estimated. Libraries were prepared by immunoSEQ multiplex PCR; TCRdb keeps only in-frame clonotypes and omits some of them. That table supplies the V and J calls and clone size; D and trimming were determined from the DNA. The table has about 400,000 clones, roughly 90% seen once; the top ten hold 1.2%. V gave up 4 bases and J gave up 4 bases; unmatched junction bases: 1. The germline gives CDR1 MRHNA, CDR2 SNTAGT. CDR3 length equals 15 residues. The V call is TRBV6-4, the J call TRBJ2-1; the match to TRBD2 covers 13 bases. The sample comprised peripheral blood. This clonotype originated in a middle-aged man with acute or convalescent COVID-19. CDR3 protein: CASSGTSGSYNEQFF. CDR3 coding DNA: TGTGCCAGCAGTGGGACTAGCGGGAGTTACAATGAGCAGTTCTTC.